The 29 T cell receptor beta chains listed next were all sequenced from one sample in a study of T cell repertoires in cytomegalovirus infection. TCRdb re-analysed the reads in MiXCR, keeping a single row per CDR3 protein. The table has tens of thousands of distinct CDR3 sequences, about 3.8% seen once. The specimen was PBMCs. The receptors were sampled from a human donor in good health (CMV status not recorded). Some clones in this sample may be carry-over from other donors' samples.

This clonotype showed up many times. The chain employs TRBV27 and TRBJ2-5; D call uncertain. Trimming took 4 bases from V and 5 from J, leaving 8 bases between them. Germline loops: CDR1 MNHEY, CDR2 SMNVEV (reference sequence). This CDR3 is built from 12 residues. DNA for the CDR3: TGTGCCAGCAGTTCAGCTCGGGAGACCCAGTACTTC. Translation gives CASSSARETQYF.

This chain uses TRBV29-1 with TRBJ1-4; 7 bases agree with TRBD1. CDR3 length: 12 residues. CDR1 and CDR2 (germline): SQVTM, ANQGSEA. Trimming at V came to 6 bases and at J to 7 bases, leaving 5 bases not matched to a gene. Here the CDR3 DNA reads TGCAGCGTACTCCGGGACAGTGAAAAACTGTTTTTT. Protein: CSVLRDSEKLFF. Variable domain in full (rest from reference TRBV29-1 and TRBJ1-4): SAVISQKPSRDICQRGTSLTIQCQVDSQVTMMFWYRQQPGQSLTLIATANQGSEATYESGFVIDKFPISRPNLTFSTLTVSNMSPEDSSIYLCSVLRDSEKLFFGSGTQLSVL.

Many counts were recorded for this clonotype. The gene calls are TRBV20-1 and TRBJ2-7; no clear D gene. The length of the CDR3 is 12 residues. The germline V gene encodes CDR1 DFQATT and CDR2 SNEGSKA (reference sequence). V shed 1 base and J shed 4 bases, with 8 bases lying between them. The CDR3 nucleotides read TGCAGTGCTAGAGGAACATATTACGAGCAGTACTTC. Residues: CSARGTYYEQYF.

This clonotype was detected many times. DNA for the CDR3: TGTGCCAGCAGCTTCGATCGGCGGGGGGGCACAGATACGCAGTATTTT. It translates to CASSFDRRGGTDTQYF. The chain has TRBV5-4 and TRBJ2-3; 8 nucleotides match TRBD2. Germline V gene data show CDR1 as SGHNT and CDR2 as YYREEE (reference sequence). V shed 2 bases, J shed 1 base, and the junction held 6 bases outside the gene matches. The CDR3 spans 16 residues. Combining the CDR3 with reference TRBV5-4 and TRBJ2-3 gives the whole variable domain ETGVTQSPTHLIKTRGQQVTLRCSSQSGHNTVSWYQQALGQGPQFIFQYYREEENGRGNFPPRFSGLQFPNYSSELNVNALELDDSALYLCASSFDRRGGTDTQYFGPGTRLTVL.

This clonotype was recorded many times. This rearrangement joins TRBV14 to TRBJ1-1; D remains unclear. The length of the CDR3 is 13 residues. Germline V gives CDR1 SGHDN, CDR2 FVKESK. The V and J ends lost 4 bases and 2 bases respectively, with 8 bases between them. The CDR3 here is CASSPNPNTEAFF. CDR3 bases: TGTGCCAGCAGCCCCAACCCCAACACTGAAGCTTTCTTT. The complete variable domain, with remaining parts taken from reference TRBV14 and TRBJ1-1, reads EAGVTQFPSHSVIEKGQTVTLRCDPISGHDNLYWYRRVMGKEIKFLLHFVKESKQDESGMPNNRFLAERTGGTYSTLKVQPAELEDSGVYFCASSPNPNTEAFFGQGTRLTVV.

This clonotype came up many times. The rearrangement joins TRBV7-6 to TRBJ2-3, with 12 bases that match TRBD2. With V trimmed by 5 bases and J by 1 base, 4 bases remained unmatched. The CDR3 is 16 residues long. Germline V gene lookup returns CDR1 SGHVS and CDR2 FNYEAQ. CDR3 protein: CASSHRLAGGTDTQYF. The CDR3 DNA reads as TGTGCCAGCAGCCACCGACTAGCGGGGGGCACAGATACGCAGTATTTT.

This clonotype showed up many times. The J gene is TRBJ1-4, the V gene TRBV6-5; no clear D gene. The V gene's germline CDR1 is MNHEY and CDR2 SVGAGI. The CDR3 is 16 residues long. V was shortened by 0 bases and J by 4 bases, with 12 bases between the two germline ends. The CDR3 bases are TGTGCCAGCAGTTACTCGGTTAGCAGGATTAATGAAAAACTGTTTTTT. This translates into CASSYSVSRINEKLFF.

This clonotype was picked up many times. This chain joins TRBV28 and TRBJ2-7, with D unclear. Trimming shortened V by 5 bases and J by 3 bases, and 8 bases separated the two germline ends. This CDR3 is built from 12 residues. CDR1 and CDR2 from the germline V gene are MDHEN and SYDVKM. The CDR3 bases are TGTGCCAGCAGTGTAGGTATCTACGAGCAGTACTTC. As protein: CASSVGIYEQYF.

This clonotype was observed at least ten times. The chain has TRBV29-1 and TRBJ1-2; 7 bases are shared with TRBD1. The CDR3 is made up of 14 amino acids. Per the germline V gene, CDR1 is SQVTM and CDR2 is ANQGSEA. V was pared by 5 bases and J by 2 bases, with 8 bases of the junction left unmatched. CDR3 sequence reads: CSVHGDSPNYGYTF. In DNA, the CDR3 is TGCAGCGTTCACGGGGACAGTCCGAACTATGGCTACACCTTC.

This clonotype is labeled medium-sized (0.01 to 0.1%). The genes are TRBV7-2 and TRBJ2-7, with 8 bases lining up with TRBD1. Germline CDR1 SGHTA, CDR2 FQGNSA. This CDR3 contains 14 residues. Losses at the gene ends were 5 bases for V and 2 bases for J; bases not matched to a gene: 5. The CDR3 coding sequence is TGTGCCAGCAGCCCACAGGGGGGCGCCTACGAGCAGTACTTC. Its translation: CASSPQGGAYEQYF.

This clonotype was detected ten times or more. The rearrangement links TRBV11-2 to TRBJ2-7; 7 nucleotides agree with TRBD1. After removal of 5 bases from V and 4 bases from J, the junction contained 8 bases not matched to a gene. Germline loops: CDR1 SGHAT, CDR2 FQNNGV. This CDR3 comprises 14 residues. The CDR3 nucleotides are TGTGCCAGCAGCCCCAGAAGACAGGGTTACGAGCAGTACTTC. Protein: CASSPRRQGYEQYF.

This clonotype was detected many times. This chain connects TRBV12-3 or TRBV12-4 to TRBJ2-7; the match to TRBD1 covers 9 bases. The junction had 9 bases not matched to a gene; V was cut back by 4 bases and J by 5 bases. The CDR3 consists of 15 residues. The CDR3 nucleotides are TGTGCCAGCAGTTCCCGCCCGACAGGGGGAGACGAGCAGTACTTC. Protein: CASSSRPTGGDEQYF.

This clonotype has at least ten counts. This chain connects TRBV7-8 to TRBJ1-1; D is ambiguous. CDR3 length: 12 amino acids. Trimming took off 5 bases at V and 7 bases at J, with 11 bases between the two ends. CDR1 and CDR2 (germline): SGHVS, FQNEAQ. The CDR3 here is CASSPGGSEAFF. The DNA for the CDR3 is TGTGCCAGCAGCCCGGGAGGGAGTGAAGCTTTCTTT. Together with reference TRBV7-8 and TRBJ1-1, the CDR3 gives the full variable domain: GAGVSQSPRYKVAKRGQDVALRCDPISGHVSLFWYQQALGQGPEFLTYFQNEAQLDKSGLPSDRFFAERPEGSVSTLKIQRTQQEDSAVYLCASSPGGSEAFFGQGTRLTVV.

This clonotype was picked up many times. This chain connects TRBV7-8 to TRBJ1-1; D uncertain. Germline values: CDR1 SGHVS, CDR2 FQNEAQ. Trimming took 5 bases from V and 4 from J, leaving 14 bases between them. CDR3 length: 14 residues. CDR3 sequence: CASSPYERPTEAFF. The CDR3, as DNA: TGTGCCAGCAGCCCCTACGAGCGTCCCACTGAAGCTTTCTTT.

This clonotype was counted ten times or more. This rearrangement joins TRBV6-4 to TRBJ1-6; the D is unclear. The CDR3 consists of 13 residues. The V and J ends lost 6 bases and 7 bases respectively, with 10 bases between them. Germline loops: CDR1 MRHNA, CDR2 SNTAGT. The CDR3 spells CASSNLPNSPLHF. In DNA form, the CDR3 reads TGTGCCAGCAGCAACTTACCCAATTCACCCCTCCACTTT.

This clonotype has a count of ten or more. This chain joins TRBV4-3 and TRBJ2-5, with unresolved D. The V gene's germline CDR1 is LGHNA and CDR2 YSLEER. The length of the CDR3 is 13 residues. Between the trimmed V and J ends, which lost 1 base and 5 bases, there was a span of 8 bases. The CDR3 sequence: CASSQGIVETQYF. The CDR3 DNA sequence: TGCGCCAGCAGCCAAGGTATCGTGGAGACCCAGTACTTC.

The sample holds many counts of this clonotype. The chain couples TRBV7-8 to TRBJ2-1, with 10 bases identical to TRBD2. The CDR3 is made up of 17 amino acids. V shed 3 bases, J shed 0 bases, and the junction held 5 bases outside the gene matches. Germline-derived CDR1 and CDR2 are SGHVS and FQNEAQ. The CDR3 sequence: CASSFWTSGSSYNEQFF. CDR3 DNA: TGTGCCAGCAGCTTTTGGACTAGCGGTAGCTCCTACAATGAGCAGTTCTTC.

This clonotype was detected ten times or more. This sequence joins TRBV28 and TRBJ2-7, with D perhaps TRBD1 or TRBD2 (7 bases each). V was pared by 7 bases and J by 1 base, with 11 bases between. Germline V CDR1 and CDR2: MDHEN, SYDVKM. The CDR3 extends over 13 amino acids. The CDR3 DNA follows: TGTGCCAGCACCAGGGGGGGGTCCTACGAGCAGTACTTC. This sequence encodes CASTRGGSYEQYF.

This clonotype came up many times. The CDR3 region is CASSRDRNTGELFF. CDR3 coding DNA: TGTGCCAGCAGCCGGGACAGAAACACCGGGGAGCTGTTTTTT. The rearrangement uses TRBV12-3 or TRBV12-4 and TRBJ2-2; 7 bases align to TRBD1. The CDR3 length is 14 residues. V lost 6 bases to trimming and J lost 2 bases; unmatched junction nucleotides: 3.

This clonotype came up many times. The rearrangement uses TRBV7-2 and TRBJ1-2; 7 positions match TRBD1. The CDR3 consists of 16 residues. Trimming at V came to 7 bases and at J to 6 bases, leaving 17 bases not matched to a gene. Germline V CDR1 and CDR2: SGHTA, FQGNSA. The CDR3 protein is CASTLTPRQGGNGYTF. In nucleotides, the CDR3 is TGTGCCAGCACCCTAACCCCGAGACAGGGCGGAAATGGCTACACCTTC.

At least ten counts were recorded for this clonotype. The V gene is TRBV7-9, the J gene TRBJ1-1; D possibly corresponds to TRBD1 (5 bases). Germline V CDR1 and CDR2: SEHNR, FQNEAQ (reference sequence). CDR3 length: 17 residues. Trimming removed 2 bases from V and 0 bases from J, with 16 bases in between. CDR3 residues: CASSLTYQGTMNTEAFF. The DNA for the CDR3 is TGTGCCAGCAGCTTAACGTACCAGGGAACCATGAACACTGAAGCTTTCTTT.

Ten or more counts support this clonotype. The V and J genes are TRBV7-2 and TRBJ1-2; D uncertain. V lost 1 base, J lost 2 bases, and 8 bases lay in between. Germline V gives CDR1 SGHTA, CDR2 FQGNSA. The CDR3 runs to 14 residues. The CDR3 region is CASSLGGVNYGYTF. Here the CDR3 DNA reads TGTGCCAGCAGCTTAGGCGGGGTGAACTATGGCTACACCTTC. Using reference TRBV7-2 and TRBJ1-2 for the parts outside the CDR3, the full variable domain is GAGVSQSPSNKVTEKGKDVELRCDPISGHTALYWYRQSLGQGLEFLIYFQGNSAPDKSGLPSDRFSAERTGGSVSTLTIQRTQQEDSAVYLCASSLGGVNYGYTFGSGTRLTVV.

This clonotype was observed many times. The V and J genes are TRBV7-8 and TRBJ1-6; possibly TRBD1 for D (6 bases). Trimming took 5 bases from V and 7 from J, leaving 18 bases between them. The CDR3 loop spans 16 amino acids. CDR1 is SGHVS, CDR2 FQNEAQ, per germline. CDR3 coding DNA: TGTGCCAGCAGCCTCCGGGGGGGGCTGGGAAATTCACCCCTCCACTTT. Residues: CASSLRGGLGNSPLHF.

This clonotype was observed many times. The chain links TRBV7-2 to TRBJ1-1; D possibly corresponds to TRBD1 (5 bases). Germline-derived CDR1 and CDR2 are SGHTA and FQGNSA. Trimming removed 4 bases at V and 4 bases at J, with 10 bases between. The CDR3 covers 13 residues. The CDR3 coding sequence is TGTGCCAGCAGCTCCCCGGGGGGCACTGAAGCTTTCTTT. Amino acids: CASSSPGGTEAFF.

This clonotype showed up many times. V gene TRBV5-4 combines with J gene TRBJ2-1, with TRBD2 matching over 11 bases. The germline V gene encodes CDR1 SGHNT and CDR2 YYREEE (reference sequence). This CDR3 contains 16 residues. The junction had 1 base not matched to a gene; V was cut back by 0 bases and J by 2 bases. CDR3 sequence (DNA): TGTGCCAGCAGCTTGGGGGGACTAGCGGCCTACAATGAGCAGTTCTTC. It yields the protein CASSLGGLAAYNEQFF.

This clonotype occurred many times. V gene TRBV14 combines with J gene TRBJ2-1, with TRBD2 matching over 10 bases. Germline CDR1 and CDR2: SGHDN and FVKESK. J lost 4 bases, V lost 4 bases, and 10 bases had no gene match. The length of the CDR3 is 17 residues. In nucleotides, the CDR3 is TGTGCCAGCAGCCTTCGTAGGACTAGCGGCATGTACAATGAGCAGTTCTTC. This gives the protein CASSLRRTSGMYNEQFF.

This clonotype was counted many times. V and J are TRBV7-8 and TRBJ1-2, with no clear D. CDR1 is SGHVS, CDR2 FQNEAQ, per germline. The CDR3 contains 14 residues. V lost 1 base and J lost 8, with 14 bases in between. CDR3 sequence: CASSLGDAARGYTF. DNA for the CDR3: TGTGCCAGCAGCTTAGGTGACGCCGCTCGCGGCTACACCTTC.

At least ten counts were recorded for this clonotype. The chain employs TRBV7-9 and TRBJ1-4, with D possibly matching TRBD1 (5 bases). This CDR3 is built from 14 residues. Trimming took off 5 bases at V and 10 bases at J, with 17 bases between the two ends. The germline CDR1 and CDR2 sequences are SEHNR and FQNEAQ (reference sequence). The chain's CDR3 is CASSEDATGGKLFF. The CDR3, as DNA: TGTGCCAGCAGCGAGGACGCCACGGGGGGAAAACTGTTTTTT. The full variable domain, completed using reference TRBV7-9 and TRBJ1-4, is DTGVSQNPRHKITKRGQNVTFRCDPISEHNRLYWYRQTLGQGPEFLTYFQNEAQLEKSRLLSDRFSAERPKGSFSTLEIQRTEQGDSAMYLCASSEDATGGKLFFGSGTQLSVL.

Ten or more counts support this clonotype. The CDR3 sequence: CASSVARENSPLHF. CDR3 bases: TGTGCCAGCAGCGTAGCCAGGGAGAATTCACCCCTCCACTTT. The rearrangement joins TRBV9 to TRBJ1-6, with D perhaps TRBD1 (5 bases). Trimming shortened V by 0 bases and J by 7 bases, and 8 bases separated the two germline ends. The CDR3 runs 14 residues. The germline V gene encodes CDR1 SGDLS and CDR2 YYNGEE.